Presented here are 17 T cell receptor beta chains from one specimen sequenced in a study of early T cells in non-severe SARS-CoV-2 infection. Each CDR3 protein is one row after TCRdb ran MiXCR on the 5' RACE reads. The sample lists over 100,000 distinct CDR3 sequences; about 12% were seen once. Sequencing was performed on whole blood. The receptors originated from an adult who was a healthcare worker with PCR-confirmed SARS-CoV-2 infection or an uninfected control (not recorded which).

This clonotype was seen repeatedly, ten times or more. This sequence joins TRBV7-9 and TRBJ2-5, with D tentatively TRBD2 (5 bases). The V gene's germline CDR1 is SEHNR and CDR2 FQNEAQ (reference sequence). Trimming removed 3 bases from V and 0 bases from J, with 5 bases in between. This CDR3 has 13 residues. The CDR3 region has the DNA TGTGCCAGCAGCTTCGGGGACCAAGAGACCCAGTACTTC. It yields the protein CASSFGDQETQYF.

This sequence joins TRBV5-5 and TRBJ1-1, with D tentatively TRBD1 (5 bases). The CDR3 contains 15 residues. Germline loops: CDR1 SGHKS, CDR2 YYEKEE (reference sequence). V was cut by 7 bases and J by 0 bases, with 16 bases left in between. The CDR3: CASAGASGMNTEAFF. DNA of the CDR3: TGTGCCAGCGCCGGGGCGTCAGGAATGAACACTGAAGCTTTCTTT.

This clonotype showed up many times. CDR3 amino acids: CASTLSTDRINEQYF. The CDR3 DNA reads TGTGCCAGCACCCTAAGCACGGACAGGATAAACGAGCAGTACTTC. J is TRBJ2-7 and V is TRBV28; TRBD1 agrees at 7 bases. V dropped 7 bases and J dropped 5; count of bases not matched to a gene: 14. Germline V gene data show CDR1 as MDHEN and CDR2 as SYDVKM. There are 15 residues in the CDR3.

In its sample, this clonotype was seen a few times. The CDR3 loop reads CASSLSTVGAGNPLTQYF. The CDR3 coding sequence is TGTGCCAGCAGTTTATCCACGGTTGGAGCGGGGAATCCGCTCACGCAGTATTTT. The V call is TRBV28, the J call TRBJ2-3; 7 bases align to TRBD2. The CDR3 contains 18 residues. The V segment lost 1 base and the J segment 9 bases; nucleotides outside the gene matches: 19. From germline, CDR1 is MDHEN and CDR2 SYDVKM. The full variable domain, its missing parts supplied by reference TRBV28 and TRBJ2-3, is DVKVTQSSRYLVKRTGEKVFLECVQDMDHENMFWYRQDPGLGLRLIYFSYDVKMKEKGDIPEGYSVSREKKERFSLILESASTNQTSMYLCASSLSTVGAGNPLTQYFGPGTRLTVL.

The chain couples TRBV20-1 to TRBJ2-2; 9 bases fit TRBD2. Germline loops: CDR1 DFQATT, CDR2 SNEGSKA (reference sequence). The CDR3 extends over 14 amino acids. Trimming cost V 6 bases and J 5 bases; bases outside gene matches: 7. The CDR3 is CSASFSGRTGELFF. In nucleotides, the CDR3 is TGCAGTGCCAGTTTTAGCGGGAGAACCGGGGAGCTGTTTTTT.

This clonotype appeared many times. The CDR3 spells CASKWGGMTDTQYF. The CDR3 coding sequence is TGTGCCAGCAAGTGGGGCGGGATGACAGATACGCAGTATTTT. The J gene is TRBJ2-3, the V gene TRBV12-3 or TRBV12-4; D might be TRBD2 (6 bases). This CDR3 comprises 14 residues. Trimming pared 7 bases from V and 3 bases from J, leaving 14 bases between.

V gene TRBV4-1 combines with J gene TRBJ2-7, with TRBD2 identical over 7 bases. Germline loops: CDR1 MGHRA, CDR2 YSYEKL. V shed 4 bases, J shed 2 bases, and the junction held 11 bases outside the gene matches. This CDR3 is built from 16 residues. The CDR3, as DNA: TGCGCCAGCAGCCGGGACTCGACTAGCCTTACCTACGAGCAGTACTTC. Protein product: CASSRDSTSLTYEQYF.

This clonotype was counted between two and nine times. The chain employs TRBV12-3 or TRBV12-4 and TRBJ2-3; D is unresolved. This CDR3 has 15 amino acids. V lost 7 bases to trimming and J lost 6 bases, with 20 bases between them. In nucleotides, the CDR3 is TGTGCCAGCAAGCTCCGAGGCTCCTCGGCGGATACGCAGTATTTT. It encodes CASKLRGSSADTQYF.

V usage is TRBV12-3 or TRBV12-4 and J usage is TRBJ1-1, with 7 bases matching TRBD1. The CDR3 sequence is 12 residues long. V shed 5 bases and J 6 bases; nucleotides not matched to a gene: 3. The CDR3: CASSIGTAEAFF. The CDR3 DNA reads as TGTGCCAGCAGTATCGGGACAGCTGAAGCTTTCTTT.

This clonotype has more than one count but fewer than ten. The chain links TRBV28 to TRBJ1-1; tentatively, D is TRBD1 (5 bases). The V end was cut by 3 bases, the J end by 5 bases, with 10 bases between. In germline, CDR1 is MDHEN, CDR2 SYDVKM. CDR3 length equals 13 residues. The CDR3 protein is CASSFREWTEAFF. The CDR3, as DNA: TGTGCCAGCAGTTTCAGGGAATGGACTGAAGCTTTCTTT.

V usage is TRBV9 and J usage is TRBJ2-7; 11 nucleotides match TRBD2. The trim removed 1 base at V and 3 bases at J, leaving 6 bases unmatched. The CDR3 has 16 amino acids. CDR1 and CDR2 (germline): SGDLS, YYNGEE. The CDR3 spells CASSVTGTSGNYEQYF. The CDR3 DNA is TGTGCCAGCAGCGTAACCGGGACTAGCGGAAACTACGAGCAGTACTTC.

This clonotype was detected ten times or more. The chain uses TRBV7-9 and TRBJ1-2; TRBD1 is a possible D gene (5 bases). The CDR3 has 12 residues. V shed 5 bases and J shed 10 bases, with 14 bases lying between them. Germline V gives CDR1 SEHNR, CDR2 FQNEAQ (reference sequence). The CDR3 here is CASSILQGDYTF. Here the CDR3 DNA reads TGTGCCAGCAGCATACTTCAGGGAGACTACACCTTC.

The table lists this clonotype with a few counts. The V call is TRBV11-3, the J call TRBJ1-6, with D unclear. V gave up 5 bases and J gave up 9 bases, with 11 bases separating them. CDR1 SGHNT and CDR2 YENEEA come from the germline V gene. The length of the CDR3 is 13 residues. The CDR3 bases are TGTGCCAGCAGCCAGAACGCGGCTTCACCCCTCCACTTT. Protein product: CASSQNAASPLHF.

Only a few counts were recorded for this clonotype. The chain is built from TRBV13 and TRBJ2-7; no firm D call. This CDR3 contains 15 residues. Trimming shortened V by 3 bases and J by 7 bases, and 19 bases separated the two germline ends. Germline lookup yields CDR1 PRHDT and CDR2 FYEKMQ (reference sequence). CDR3: CASSLFGLTNGEQYF. The DNA of the CDR3 is TGTGCCAGCAGCTTGTTCGGGTTGACCAATGGGGAGCAGTACTTC.

In nucleotides, the CDR3 is TGTGCCAGCAGCAGCGGCAGATACCAAGAGACCCAGTACTTC. This gives the protein CASSSGRYQETQYF. The J gene is TRBJ2-5, the V gene TRBV7-2; a weak D match, TRBD2 (5 bases). Deletions cut 5 bases from V and 0 bases from J, with 10 bases between. From germline, CDR1 is SGHTA and CDR2 FQGNSA. CDR3 length: 14 amino acids.

The J gene is TRBJ2-7, the V gene TRBV4-1, with 7 bases matching TRBD1. V lost 2 bases, J lost 5 bases, and 6 bases stayed unmatched. This CDR3 has 14 amino acids. Germline V lookup: CDR1 MGHRA, CDR2 YSYEKL. The CDR3 here is CASSQLGQRDEQYF. As DNA, the CDR3 is TGCGCCAGCAGCCAACTGGGACAGAGGGACGAGCAGTACTTC.

This rearrangement joins TRBV6-1 to TRBJ2-2; D unclear. With 8 bases removed from V and 9 bases from J, the gap between germline ends came to 19 bases. CDR1 is MNHNS, CDR2 SASEGT, per germline. CDR3 length: 14 amino acids. In DNA, the CDR3 is TGTGCCAGCCGGTTAAATAATGATCAATGGGAGCTGTTTTTT. Residues: CASRLNNDQWELFF.